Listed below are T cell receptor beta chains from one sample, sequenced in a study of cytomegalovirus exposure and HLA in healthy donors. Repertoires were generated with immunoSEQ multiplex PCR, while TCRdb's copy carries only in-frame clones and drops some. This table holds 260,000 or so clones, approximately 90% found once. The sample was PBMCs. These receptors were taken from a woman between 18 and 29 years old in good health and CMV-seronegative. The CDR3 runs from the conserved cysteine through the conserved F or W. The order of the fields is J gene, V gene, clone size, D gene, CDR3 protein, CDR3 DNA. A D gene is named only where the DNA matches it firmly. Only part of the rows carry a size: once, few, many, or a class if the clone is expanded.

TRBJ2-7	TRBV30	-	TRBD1	CAWSVPGTAVYEQYF	TGTGCCTGGAGTGTACCCGGGACAGCTGTCTACGAGCAGTACTTC
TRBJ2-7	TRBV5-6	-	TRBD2	CASSQGLGRAPYEQYF	TGTGCCAGCAGCCAAGGACTAGGAAGGGCCCCCTACGAGCAGTACTTC
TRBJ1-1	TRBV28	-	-	CASSFPLGGNTEAFF	TGTGCCAGCAGTTTCCCCCTGGGGGGGAACACTGAAGCTTTCTTT
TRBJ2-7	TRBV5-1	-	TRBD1	CASSLTGTGGSWGYEQYF	TGCGCCAGCTCCTTAACCGGGACAGGGGGCTCTTGGGGCTACGAGCAGTACTTC
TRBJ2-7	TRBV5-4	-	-	CASSSPGGLEQYF	TGTGCCAGCAGCTCACCGGGGGGCCTCGAGCAGTACTTC
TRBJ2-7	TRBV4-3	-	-	CASSHLPQLSVSYEQYF	TGCGCCAGCAGCCACCTGCCACAGCTGTCCGTATCCTACGAGCAGTACTTC
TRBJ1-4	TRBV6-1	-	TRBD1	CASRMGGQDEKLFF	TGTGCCAGCAGGATGGGGGGACAGGACGAAAAACTGTTTTTT
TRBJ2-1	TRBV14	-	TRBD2	CASSYGGLAKQFF	TGTGCCAGCAGCTACGGGGGACTAGCGAAGCAGTTCTTC
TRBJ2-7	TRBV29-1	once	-	CSVGAHGNEQYF	TGCAGCGTTGGAGCACACGGGAACGAGCAGTACTTC
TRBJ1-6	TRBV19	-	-	CASSISAQGSYNSPLHF	-
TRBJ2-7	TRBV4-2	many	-	CASRFSLQGTYEQYF	TGTGCCAGCAGATTCTCGTTACAGGGCACCTACGAGCAGTACTTC
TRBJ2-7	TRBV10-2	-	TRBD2	CASSETSGSAWQYF	TGCGCCAGCAGTGAGACTAGCGGGAGTGCATGGCAGTACTTC
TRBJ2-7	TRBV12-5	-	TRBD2	CASGLGLAVRRDYEQYF	TGTGCTAGTGGTTTGGGACTAGCGGTCCGGCGGGACTACGAGCAGTACTTC
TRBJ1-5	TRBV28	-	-	CASSLDLNQPQHF	TGTGCCAGCAGTCTAGACCTAAATCAGCCCCAGCATTTT
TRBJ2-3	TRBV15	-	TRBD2	CATSGEGSEISTDTQYF	TGTGCCACCAGCGGGGAGGGGAGCGAGATCAGCACAGATACGCAGTATTTT
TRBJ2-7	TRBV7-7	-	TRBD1	CASSPSGTGYYEQYF	TGTGCCAGCAGCCCTTCCGGGACAGGGTACTACGAGCAGTACTTC
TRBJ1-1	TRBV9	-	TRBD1	CASSTGTGRTEAFF	TGTGCCAGCAGCACCGGGACAGGGCGGACTGAAGCTTTCTTT
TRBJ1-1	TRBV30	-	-	CAWGGGGPEAFF	TGTGCCTGGGGCGGCGGGGGTCCTGAAGCTTTCTTT
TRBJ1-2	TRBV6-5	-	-	CASYLLNYGYTF	TGTGCCAGCTATTTACTTAACTATGGCTACACCTTC
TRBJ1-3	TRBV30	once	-	CAGGRGVTIYF	TGTGCCGGCGGGAGGGGGGTCACCATATATTTT
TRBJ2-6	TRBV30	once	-	CAWRRWEAKSSGANVLTF	TGTGCCTGGAGGAGGTGGGAGGCCAAGAGCTCTGGGGCCAACGTCCTGACTTTC
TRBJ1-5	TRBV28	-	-	CASSLSGWNQPQHF	TGTGCCAGCAGTTTATCAGGGTGGAATCAGCCCCAGCATTTT
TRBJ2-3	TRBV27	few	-	CASSLSSGSTDTQYF	TGTGCCAGCAGCCTATCGAGCGGGAGCACAGATACGCAGTATTTT
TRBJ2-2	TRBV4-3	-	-	CASSHHKNTGELFF	TGCGCCAGCAGCCATCACAAGAACACCGGGGAGCTGTTTTTT
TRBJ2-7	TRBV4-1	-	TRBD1	CASSRTTGVEQYF	TGCGCCAGCAGCCGGACGACAGGGGTCGAGCAGTACTTC
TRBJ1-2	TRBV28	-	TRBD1	CASSSSGQPHGYTF	TGTGCCAGCAGTTCCTCGGGACAGCCTCATGGCTACACCTTC
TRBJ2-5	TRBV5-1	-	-	CASSPGLPGETQYF	TGCGCCAGCAGCCCCGGACTACCGGGGGAGACCCAGTACTTC
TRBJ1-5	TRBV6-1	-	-	CASSESSQGMSPQHF	TGTGCCAGCAGTGAATCGTCCCAGGGTATGTCGCCCCAGCATTTT
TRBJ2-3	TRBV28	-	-	CASSSPGGGGTDTQYF	TGTGCCAGCAGTTCCCCCGGGGGTGGTGGCACAGATACGCAGTATTTT
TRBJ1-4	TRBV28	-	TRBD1	CASSLGDSRNEKLFF	TGTGCCAGCAGTTTAGGGGACAGCAGAAATGAAAAACTGTTTTTT
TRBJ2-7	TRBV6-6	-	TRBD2	CASSYSTAGAYEQYF	TGTGCCAGCAGTTACTCGACAGCGGGGGCCTACGAGCAGTACTTC
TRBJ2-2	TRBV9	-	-	CASSPRQANTGELFF	TGTGCCAGCAGCCCAAGACAGGCGAACACCGGGGAGCTGTTTTTT
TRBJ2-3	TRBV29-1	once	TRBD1	CSARGQGTDTQYF	TGCAGCGCCAGAGGACAGGGCACAGATACGCAGTATTTT
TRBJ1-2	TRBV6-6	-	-	CASSKIGAEVYGYTF	TGTGCCAGCAGTAAGATAGGGGCAGAAGTCTATGGCTACACCTTC
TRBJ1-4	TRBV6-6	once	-	CASRSRGEKLFF	TGTGCCAGCAGGAGTAGAGGGGAAAAACTGTTTTTT
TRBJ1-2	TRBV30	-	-	CAWSRRHRGNGYTF	TGTGCCTGGAGTAGGCGGCACCGGGGGAATGGCTACACCTTC
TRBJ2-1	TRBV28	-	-	CASRPDRGRLNEQFF	TGTGCCAGCAGACCGGACAGAGGCCGCCTCAATGAGCAGTTCTTC
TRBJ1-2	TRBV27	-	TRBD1	CASSYQGARGYTF	TGTGCCAGCAGTTATCAGGGGGCGAGGGGCTACACCTTC
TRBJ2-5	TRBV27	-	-	CASSSGGTQYF	TGTGCCAGCAGTTCGGGTGGGACCCAGTACTTC
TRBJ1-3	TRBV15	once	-	CATSRDVRAGGSGNTIYF	TGTGCCACCAGCAGAGATGTTAGGGCGGGGGGCTCTGGAAACACCATATATTTT
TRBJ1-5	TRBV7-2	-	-	CASSLREGSNQPQHF	TGTGCCAGCAGCTTACGGGAGGGCAGCAATCAGCCCCAGCATTTT
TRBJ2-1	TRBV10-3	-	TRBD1	CAIRTGTGSYNEQFF	TGTGCCATCAGAACCGGGACAGGCTCCTACAATGAGCAGTTCTTC
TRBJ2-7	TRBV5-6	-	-	CASSSRLSSRDRREQYF	TGTGCCAGCAGCAGCCGCCTATCGTCCCGGGATCGGAGGGAGCAGTACTTC
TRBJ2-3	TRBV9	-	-	CASSAFLSTDTQYF	TGTGCCAGCAGCGCCTTCCTTAGCACAGATACGCAGTATTTT
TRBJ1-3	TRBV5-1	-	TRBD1	CASSLADRGDTIYF	TGCGCCAGCAGCTTGGCGGACAGGGGGGACACCATATATTTT
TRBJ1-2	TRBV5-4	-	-	CASSLEGLGNYGYTF	TGTGCCAGCAGCTTGGAGGGGTTAGGTAACTATGGCTACACCTTC
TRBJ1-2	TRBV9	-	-	CASSVERGLSGYTF	TGTGCCAGCAGCGTAGAGAGGGGGTTGAGTGGCTACACCTTC
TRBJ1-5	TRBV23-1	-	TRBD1	CASSGTGVSQPQHF	TGCGCCAGCAGCGGGACAGGGGTGAGTCAGCCCCAGCATTTT
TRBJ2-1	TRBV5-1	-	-	CASSLAGEPYNEQFF	TGCGCCAGCAGCTTGGCAGGGGAACCCTACAATGAGCAGTTCTTC
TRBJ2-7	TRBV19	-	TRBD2	CASSLRLASSYEQYF	TGTGCCAGTAGTCTACGACTAGCGTCCTCCTACGAGCAGTACTTC
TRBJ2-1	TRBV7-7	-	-	CASSPEGWGGEQFF	TGTGCCAGCAGCCCTGAAGGTTGGGGCGGTGAGCAGTTCTTC
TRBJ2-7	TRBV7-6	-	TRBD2	CASSATSGYEQYF	TGTGCCAGCAGCGCGACTAGCGGCTACGAGCAGTACTTC
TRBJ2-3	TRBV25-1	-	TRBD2	CASSGPMLAGATDTQYF	TGTGCCAGCAGTGGACCCATGCTAGCGGGAGCGACAGATACGCAGTATTTT
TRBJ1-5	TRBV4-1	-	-	CASSPGTRDQPQHF	TGCGCCAGCAGCCCCGGGACTCGGGATCAGCCCCAGCATTTT
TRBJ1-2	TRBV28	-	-	CASSLSGAPPRGYTF	TGTGCCAGCAGTTTATCGGGAGCACCCCCCCGGGGCTACACCTTC
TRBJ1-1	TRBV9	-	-	CASSGGSRNTEAFF	TGTGCCAGCAGCGGAGGGTCGAGGAACACTGAAGCTTTCTTT
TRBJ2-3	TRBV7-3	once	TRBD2	CASSPTGGVDTQYF	TGTGCCAGCAGCCCCACGGGGGGGGTAGATACGCAGTATTTT
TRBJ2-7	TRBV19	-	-	CASSIGGDEQYF	TGTGCCAGTAGTATTGGGGGCGACGAGCAGTACTTC
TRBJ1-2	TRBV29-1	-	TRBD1	CSAGTANYGYTF	TGCAGCGCTGGGACAGCTAACTATGGCTACACCTTC
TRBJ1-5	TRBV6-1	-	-	CASSSTANQPQHF	TGTGCCAGCAGTTCGACAGCTAATCAGCCCCAGCATTTT